This TCR beta chain was obtained from a study of T-cell reconstitution after alpha-beta-depleted transplantation in children. Unique molecular identifiers tagged the TCRbeta library. One entry per CDR3 protein, called by TCRdb with MiXCR from the PCR reads. The sample lists roughly 100,000 distinct CDR3 sequences; around 6.1% were seen once. There are 16 residues in the CDR3. Trimming cost V 5 bases and J 0 bases; bases outside gene matches: 11. Germline CDR1 and CDR2: SQVTM and ANQGSEA. Ten or more counts support this clonotype. The V gene is TRBV29-1, the J gene TRBJ2-3, with 7 bases lining up with TRBD2. This receptor was identified in a female patient between 2 and 10 years old who had a stem cell transplant for Fanconi anemia, so the T cells may come from the graft donor. The source was PBMCs, mostly from graft donor cells, collected 60 days after TCRalphabeta/CD19-depleted stem cell transplant. The CDR3 nucleotides read TGCAGCGTTAAAGGGAGGGTTAGCGGGAGCACAGATACGCAGTATTTT. Translated, it gives CSVKGRVSGSTDTQYF.